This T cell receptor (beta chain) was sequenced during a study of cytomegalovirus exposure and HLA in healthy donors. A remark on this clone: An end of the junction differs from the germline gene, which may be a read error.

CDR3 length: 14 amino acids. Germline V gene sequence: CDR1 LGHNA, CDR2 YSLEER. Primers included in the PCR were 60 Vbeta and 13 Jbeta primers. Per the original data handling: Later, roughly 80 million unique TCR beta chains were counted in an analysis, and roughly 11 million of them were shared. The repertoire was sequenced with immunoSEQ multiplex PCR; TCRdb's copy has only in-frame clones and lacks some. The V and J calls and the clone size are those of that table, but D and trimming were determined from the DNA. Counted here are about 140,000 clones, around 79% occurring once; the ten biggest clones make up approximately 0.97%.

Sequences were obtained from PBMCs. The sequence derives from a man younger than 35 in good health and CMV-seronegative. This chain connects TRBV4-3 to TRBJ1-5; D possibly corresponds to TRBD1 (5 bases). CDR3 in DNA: TGCGCCAGCAACCAAGATGCGGGGCTCCAGCCCCAGCATTTT. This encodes CASNQDAGLQPQHF.